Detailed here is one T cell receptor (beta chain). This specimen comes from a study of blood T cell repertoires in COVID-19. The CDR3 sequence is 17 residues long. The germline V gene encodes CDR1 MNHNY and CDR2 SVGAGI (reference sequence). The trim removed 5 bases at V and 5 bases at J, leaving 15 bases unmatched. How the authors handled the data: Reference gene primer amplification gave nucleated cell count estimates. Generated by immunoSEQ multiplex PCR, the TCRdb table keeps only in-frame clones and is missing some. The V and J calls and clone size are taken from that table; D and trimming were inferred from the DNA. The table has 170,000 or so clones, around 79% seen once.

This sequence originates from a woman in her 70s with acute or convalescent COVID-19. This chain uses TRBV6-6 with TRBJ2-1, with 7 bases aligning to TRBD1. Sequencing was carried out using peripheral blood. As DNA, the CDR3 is TGTGCCAGCAGTCTAACTAGACAGGGCGGCGCCAACAATGAGCAGTTCTTC. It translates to CASSLTRQGGANNEQFF.